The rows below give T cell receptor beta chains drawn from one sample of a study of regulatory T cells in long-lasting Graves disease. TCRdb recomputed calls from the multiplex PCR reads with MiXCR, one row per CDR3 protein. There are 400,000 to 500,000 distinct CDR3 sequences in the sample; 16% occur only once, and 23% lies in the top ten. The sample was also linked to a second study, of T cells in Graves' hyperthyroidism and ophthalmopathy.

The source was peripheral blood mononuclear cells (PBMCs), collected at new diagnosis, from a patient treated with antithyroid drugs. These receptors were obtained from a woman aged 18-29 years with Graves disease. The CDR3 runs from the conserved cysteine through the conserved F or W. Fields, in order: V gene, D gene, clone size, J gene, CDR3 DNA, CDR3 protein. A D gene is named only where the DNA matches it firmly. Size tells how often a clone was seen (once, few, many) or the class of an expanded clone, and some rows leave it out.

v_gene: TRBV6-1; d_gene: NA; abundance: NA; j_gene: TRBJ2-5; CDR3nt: TGTGCCAGCGTCGTTTTTGGACAAGGGACCCAGTACTTC; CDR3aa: CASVVFGQGTQYF
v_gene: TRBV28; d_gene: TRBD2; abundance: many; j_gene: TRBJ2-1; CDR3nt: TGTGCCAGCAGTTTCCCTCGGGGACTAGCGGGAGTGGATGAGCAGTTCTTC; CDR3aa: CASSFPRGLAGVDEQFF
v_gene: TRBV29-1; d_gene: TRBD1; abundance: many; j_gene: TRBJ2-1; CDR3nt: TGCACCACCTCTCTCGGGACAGGGGGGAATGAGCAGTTCTTC; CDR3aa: CTTSLGTGGNEQFF
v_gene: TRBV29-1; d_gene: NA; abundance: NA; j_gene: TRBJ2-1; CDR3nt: TGCAGCGTTTGCTCCTCGATGGGCAATGAGCAGTTCTTC; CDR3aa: CSVCSSMGNEQFF
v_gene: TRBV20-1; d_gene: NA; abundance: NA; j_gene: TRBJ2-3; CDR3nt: TGCAGTGCCCGGACCGGAGGCCGTACGCAGTATTTT; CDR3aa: CSARTGGRTQYF
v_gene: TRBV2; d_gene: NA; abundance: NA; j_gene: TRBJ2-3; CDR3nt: TGTGCCAGCAGTGTCAACGGGCAGGGCACAGATACGCAGTATTTT; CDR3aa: CASSVNGQGTDTQYF
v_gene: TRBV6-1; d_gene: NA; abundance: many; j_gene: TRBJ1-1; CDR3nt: TGTGCCAGCACTCATAGTTCGAGGAACACTGAAGCTTTCTTT; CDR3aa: CASTHSSRNTEAFF
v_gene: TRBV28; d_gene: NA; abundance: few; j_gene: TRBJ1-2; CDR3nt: TGTGCCAGCAGTTTGAACACGGGAACTAGAGGCTACACCTTC; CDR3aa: CASSLNTGTRGYTF
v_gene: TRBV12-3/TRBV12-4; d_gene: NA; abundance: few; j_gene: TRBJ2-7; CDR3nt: TGTGCCAGCAGTTTAATTGCAGGGAGAGTGCAGTACTTC; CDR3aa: CASSLIAGRVQYF
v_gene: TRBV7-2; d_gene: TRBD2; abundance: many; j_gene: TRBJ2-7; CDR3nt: TGTGCCAGCAGCTTAGGCCCGGGACTACCCTCCTACGAGCAGTACTTC; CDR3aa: CASSLGPGLPSYEQYF
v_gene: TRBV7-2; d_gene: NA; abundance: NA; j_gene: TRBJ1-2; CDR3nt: TGTGCCAGCAGCTTAGCTGGGGATCTTGGCTACACCTTC; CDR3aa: CASSLAGDLGYTF
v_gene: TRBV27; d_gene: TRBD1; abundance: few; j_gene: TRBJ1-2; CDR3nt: TGTGCCAGCAGTTTCTTCGGGACAGGGGGCGCCCAGAACTATGGCTACACCTTC; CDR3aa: CASSFFGTGGAQNYGYTF
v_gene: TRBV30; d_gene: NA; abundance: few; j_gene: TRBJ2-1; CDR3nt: TGTGCCTGGAGCCCGGACTTCCCCTACAATGAGCAGTTCTTC; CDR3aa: CAWSPDFPYNEQFF